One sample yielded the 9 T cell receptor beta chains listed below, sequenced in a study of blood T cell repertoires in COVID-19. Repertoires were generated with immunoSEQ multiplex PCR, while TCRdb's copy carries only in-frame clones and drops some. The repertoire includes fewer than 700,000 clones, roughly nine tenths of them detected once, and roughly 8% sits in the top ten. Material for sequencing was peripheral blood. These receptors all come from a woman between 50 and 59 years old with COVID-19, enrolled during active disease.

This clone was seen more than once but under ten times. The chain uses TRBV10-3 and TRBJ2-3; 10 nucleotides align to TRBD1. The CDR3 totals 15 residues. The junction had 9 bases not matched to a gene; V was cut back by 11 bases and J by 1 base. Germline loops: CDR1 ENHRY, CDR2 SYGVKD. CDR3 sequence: CASEAGTGGTDTQYF. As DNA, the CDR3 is TGTGCCTCGGAAGCCGGGACAGGGGGCACAGATACGCAGTATTTT.

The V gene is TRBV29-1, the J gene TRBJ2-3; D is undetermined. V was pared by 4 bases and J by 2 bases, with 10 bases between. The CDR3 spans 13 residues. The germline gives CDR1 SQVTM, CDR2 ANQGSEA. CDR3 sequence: CSVGLTVTDTQYF. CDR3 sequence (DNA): TGCAGCGTTGGGCTTACAGTCACAGATACGCAGTATTTT.

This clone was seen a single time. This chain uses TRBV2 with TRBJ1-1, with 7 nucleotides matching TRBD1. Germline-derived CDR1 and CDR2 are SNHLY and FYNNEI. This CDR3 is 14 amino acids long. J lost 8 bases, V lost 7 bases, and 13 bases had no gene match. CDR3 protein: CASTETRGIDEAFF. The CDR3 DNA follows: TGTGCCAGCACAGAGACCAGGGGGATAGACGAAGCTTTCTTT.

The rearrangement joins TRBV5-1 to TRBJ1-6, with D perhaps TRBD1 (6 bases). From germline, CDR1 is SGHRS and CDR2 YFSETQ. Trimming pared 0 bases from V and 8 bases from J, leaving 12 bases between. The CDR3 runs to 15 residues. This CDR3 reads CASSLDRASDSPLHF. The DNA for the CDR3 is TGCGCCAGCAGCTTGGACAGGGCCTCGGATTCACCCCTCCACTTT.

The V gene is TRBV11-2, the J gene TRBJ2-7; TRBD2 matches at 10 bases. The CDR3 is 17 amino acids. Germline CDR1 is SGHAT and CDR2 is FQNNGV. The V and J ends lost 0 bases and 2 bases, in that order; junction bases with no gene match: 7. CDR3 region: CASSLDLSGGLPYEQYF. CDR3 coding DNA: TGTGCCAGCAGCTTAGATCTTAGCGGGGGGCTGCCCTACGAGCAGTACTTC.

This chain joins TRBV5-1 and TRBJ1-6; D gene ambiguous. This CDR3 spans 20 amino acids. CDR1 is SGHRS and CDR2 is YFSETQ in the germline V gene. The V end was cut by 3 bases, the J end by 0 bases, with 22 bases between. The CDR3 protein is CASSSDRLSTESSYNSPLHF. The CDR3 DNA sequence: TGCGCCAGCAGCTCCGACCGACTCTCGACGGAGAGCTCCTATAATTCACCCCTCCACTTT. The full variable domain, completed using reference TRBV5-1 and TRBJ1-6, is KAGVTQTPRYLIKTRGQQVTLSCSPISGHRSVSWYQQTPGQGLQFLFEYFSETQRNKGNFPGRFSGRQFSNSRSEMNVSTLELGDSALYLCASSSDRLSTESSYNSPLHFGNGTRLTVT.

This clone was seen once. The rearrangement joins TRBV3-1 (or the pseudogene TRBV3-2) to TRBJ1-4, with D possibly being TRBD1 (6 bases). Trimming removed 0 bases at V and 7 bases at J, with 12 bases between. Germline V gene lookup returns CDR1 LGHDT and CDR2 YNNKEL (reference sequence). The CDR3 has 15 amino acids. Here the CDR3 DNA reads TGTGCCAGCAGCCAAGAGGGGGCTTGGGGTGAAAAACTGTTTTTT. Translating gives CASSQEGAWGEKLFF.

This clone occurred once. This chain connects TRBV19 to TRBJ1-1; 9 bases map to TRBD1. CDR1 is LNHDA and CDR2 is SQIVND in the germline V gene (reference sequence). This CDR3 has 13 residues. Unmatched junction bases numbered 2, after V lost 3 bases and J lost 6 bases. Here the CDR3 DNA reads TGTGCCAGTAGTATCCGACAGGGGGCTGAAGCTTTCTTT. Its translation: CASSIRQGAEAFF. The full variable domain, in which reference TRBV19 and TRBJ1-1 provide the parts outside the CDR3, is DGGITQSPKYLFRKEGQNVTLSCEQNLNHDAMYWYRQDPGQGLRLIYYSQIVNDFQKGDIAEGYSVSREKKESFPLTVTSAQKNPTAFYLCASSIRQGAEAFFGQGTRLTVV.

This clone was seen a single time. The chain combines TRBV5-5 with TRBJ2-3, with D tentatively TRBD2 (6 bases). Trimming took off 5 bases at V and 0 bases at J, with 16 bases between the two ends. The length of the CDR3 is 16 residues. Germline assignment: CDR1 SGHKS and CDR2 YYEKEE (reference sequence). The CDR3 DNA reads TGTGCCAGCAGTTACACGGGACTCGCTAGCACAGATACGCAGTATTTT. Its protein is CASSYTGLASTDTQYF. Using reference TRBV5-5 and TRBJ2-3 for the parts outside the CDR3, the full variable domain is DAGVTQSPTHLIKTRGQQVTLRCSPISGHKSVSWYQQVLGQGPQFIFQYYEKEERGRGNFPDRFSARQFPNYSSELNVNALLLGDSALYLCASSYTGLASTDTQYFGPGTRLTVL.